This is a list of T cell receptor beta chains from one sample in a study of tumor-infiltrating lymphocytes in primary liver carcinoma. TCRdb re-called the multiplex PCR reads with MiXCR, one entry per CDR3 protein. The data hold around 120,000 distinct CDR3 sequences, with 55% to 75% observed a single time. Sequenced: liver tumor tissue from sampling region 1. These receptors were obtained from a woman aged 55-70 years with primary liver carcinoma and hepatitis B virus infection. Both conserved end residues are part of each CDR3. The D gene is left open where the match is weak.

j_gene | d_gene | v_gene | CDR3aa
TRBJ2-7 | TRBD1 | TRBV5-1 | CVSSLVVQGAREQYF
TRBJ2-7 | TRBD1 | TRBV29-1 | CSIERDRGSVQYF
TRBJ2-5 | NA | TRBV28 | CASGLEGKTQYF
TRBJ2-1 | NA | TRBV7-8 | CASSLAQSAPQFF
TRBJ2-1 | NA | TRBV29-1 | CSAPSRGVADNEQFF
TRBJ2-2 | NA | TRBV11-3 | CASSFESNTGELFF
TRBJ1-1 | NA | TRBV11-1 | CASSLRVMAEAFF
TRBJ2-7 | TRBD2 | TRBV11-2 | CASSLVQLAHEQYF
TRBJ2-2 | NA | TRBV6-5 | CASSLMGLNTGEPSF
TRBJ1-5 | NA | TRBV13 | CASSLQGSRQPQHF
TRBJ2-7 | NA | TRBV7-8 | CASGLAPLGGQDEQYF
TRBJ2-5 | TRBD2 | TRBV5-1 | CASSLGLAGKTQYF
TRBJ2-1 | NA | TRBV28 | CVSNRANEQFF
TRBJ2-1 | TRBD2 | TRBV20-1 | CSANGLAGARQFF
TRBJ2-2 | NA | TRBV11-1 | CASRLSLDTGELFF
TRBJ2-1 | NA | TRBV9 | CTSSVPPEGQFF
TRBJ2-3 | NA | TRBV11-2 | CAGSIVRLDTQYF
TRBJ2-7 | NA | TRBV6-5 | CVSSYQRRSYEQYF
TRBJ2-6 | TRBD1 | TRBV4-1 | CASIHGTGLSGANVLTF
TRBJ1-3 | NA | TRBV28 | CASSLTRAGNTIYF
TRBJ2-7 | TRBD2 | TRBV5-1 | CASSLTSGRRGEQYF
TRBJ2-2 | TRBD2 | TRBV12-3/TRBV12-4 | CASTRTSPGELFF
TRBJ1-2 | NA | TRBV7-9 | CASSDSGSRSGYTF
TRBJ1-1 | TRBD1 | TRBV11-2 | CTSSADRTGGTEALF
TRBJ1-6 | NA | TRBV7-9 | CASSRLESPLHF
TRBJ1-4 | TRBD1 | TRBV5-5 | CAGGTGTGVTNEKLLF
TRBJ1-1 | TRBD1 | TRBV5-6 | CASSQGGPTEAFF
TRBJ2-4 | NA | TRBV24-1 | CATSDDRTQNIQNF
TRBJ2-7 | TRBD1 | TRBV5-4 | CASSRDRGDEQYF
TRBJ2-7 | TRBD2 | TRBV4-2 | CASNQGGLGSYEQYF
TRBJ1-2 | NA | TRBV1 | CTSSLDRGTDGYTF
TRBJ1-2 | NA | TRBV28 | CASSRGSPGYGYTF
TRBJ2-3 | NA | TRBV6-5 | CASSRLMPSGGTDTQYF
TRBJ2-1 | TRBD2 | TRBV11-2 | CATEATAGVTYKEQFF
TRBJ1-1 | NA | TRBV30 | CAWRTAINTEAFF
TRBJ2-7 | TRBD2 | TRBV6-5 | CASSSRLAGEGEQYF
TRBJ2-5 | TRBD2 | TRBV11-2 | CANGYSRGSGRETQCF
TRBJ1-2 | TRBD1 | TRBV28 | CDSRWGTGIVGYTF
TRBJ2-5 | NA | TRBV4-2 | CASSQDGGWETQYF